The 20 T cell receptor beta chains in this list originate from one sample, sequenced in a study of blood T cell repertoires in COVID-19. Assay: immunoSEQ multiplex PCR; the TCRdb copy retains only in-frame clones and omits some. Of about 190,000 clones listed, 82% were seen once; the top ten hold 5.2%. What was sequenced was PBMCs or T cells enriched from blood (not recorded which). The receptors shown here come from a woman in her sixties with acute COVID-19.

This clone was detected only once. The rearrangement joins TRBV7-9 to TRBJ2-7; no firm D call. Germline V gene lookup returns CDR1 SEHNR and CDR2 FQNEAQ (reference sequence). The CDR3 extends over 15 amino acids. V lost 7 bases, J lost 2 bases, and 18 bases lay in between. The CDR3 loop reads CASTHTPFTAYEQYF. The DNA of the CDR3 is TGTGCCAGCACTCATACTCCTTTCACCGCCTACGAGCAGTACTTC.

This chain joins TRBV29-1 and TRBJ2-2, with 10 bases matching TRBD2. Germline CDR1 SQVTM, CDR2 ANQGSEA. The ends lost 6 bases at V and 2 bases at J; junction bases unmatched: 3. This CDR3 contains 14 residues. CDR3 nucleotides: TGCAGCGTCCTAGCGGGGGTTAACACCGGGGAGCTGTTTTTT. This sequence encodes CSVLAGVNTGELFF.

This chain uses TRBV30 with TRBJ1-4, with a tentative D call TRBD1 (6 bases). The CDR3 runs 12 residues. From germline, CDR1 is GTSNPN and CDR2 SVGIG (reference sequence). The V end lost 0 bases, the J end lost 7 bases, and 6 bases lay between the germline ends. CDR3 sequence (DNA): TGTGCCTGGAGTGTACAGGGTGAAAAACTGTTTTTT. It specifies CAWSVQGEKLFF.

The CDR3 coding sequence is TGTGCCAGCAGCCCGGGACAGACTAATTCACCCCTCCACTTT. Translated, it gives CASSPGQTNSPLHF. The chain carries TRBV2 and TRBJ1-6; 7 bases agree with TRBD1. V lost 6 bases, J lost 6 bases, and 5 bases stayed unmatched. CDR3 length: 14 residues. The V gene's germline CDR1 is SNHLY and CDR2 FYNNEI.

This CDR3 is CASSRGQGATEPQHF. CDR3 nucleotides: TGTGCCAGCAGTCGGGGACAGGGGGCTACTGAGCCCCAGCATTTT. The chain carries TRBV6-5 and TRBJ1-5; the match to TRBD1 covers 12 bases. CDR3 length: 15 residues. V lost 5 bases, J lost 8 bases, and 7 bases stayed unmatched. CDR1 is MNHEY and CDR2 is SVGAGI in the germline V gene.

There are many counts of this clone. The chain combines TRBV11-2 with TRBJ1-1; TRBD1 is a possible D gene (6 bases). This CDR3 has 15 amino acids. In germline, CDR1 is SGHAT, CDR2 FQNNGV. The germline V and J ends were trimmed by 6 bases and 0 bases, with 14 bases remaining between them. The CDR3: CASSHTGDMNTEAFF. DNA for the CDR3: TGTGCCAGCAGTCATACCGGGGACATGAACACTGAAGCTTTCTTT.

This chain uses TRBV28 with TRBJ2-5; 11 positions agree with TRBD2. This CDR3 is 16 amino acids long. Germline assignment: CDR1 MDHEN and CDR2 SYDVKM. J was trimmed by 4 bases and V by 3 bases; bases with no gene match: 7. The CDR3 nucleotides read TGTGCCAGCAGTTTGCTAGCGGGGGGCCAAACAGAGACCCAGTACTTC. It translates to CASSLLAGGQTETQYF.

As concerns this clone: With a much larger clone just one base away, this may be a read error. This chain uses TRBV24-1 with TRBJ1-5, with TRBD1 matching 8 bases. This CDR3 is 14 amino acids long. The trim removed 6 bases at V and 2 bases at J, leaving 2 bases unmatched. Germline values: CDR1 KGHDR, CDR2 SFDVKD. As DNA, the CDR3 is TGTGCCACCAGTCACAGGGGGGGCAATCAGCCCCAGCATTTT. It codes for CATSHRGGNQPQHF.

A single count supports this clone. The chain recombines TRBV7-2 with TRBJ1-6; D gene ambiguous. The length of the CDR3 is 16 residues. V was clipped by 5 bases and J by 0 bases, with 11 bases between them. Germline CDR1 SGHTA, CDR2 FQGNSA. Written as DNA, the CDR3 is TGTGCCAGCAGCCTCCTCCGGGACTCCTATAATTCACCCCTCCACTTT. Its protein product is CASSLLRDSYNSPLHF. The whole variable domain, filled in from reference TRBV7-2 and TRBJ1-6, reads GAGVSQSPSNKVTEKGKDVELRCDPISGHTALYWYRQSLGQGLEFLIYFQGNSAPDKSGLPSDRFSAERTGGSVSTLTIQRTQQEDSAVYLCASSLLRDSYNSPLHFGNGTRLTVT.

The chain uses TRBV7-2 and TRBJ2-7; D gene uncertain. V dropped 9 bases and J dropped 6 bases, with 18 bases sitting between them. The CDR3 totals 13 residues. Germline values: CDR1 SGHTA, CDR2 FQGNSA. CDR3 bases: TGTGCCAGTTCTTCAGGAACCCCCAGCGAGCAGTACTTC. Translation gives CASSSGTPSEQYF. The variable domain in full, with the rest retrieved from reference TRBV7-2 and TRBJ2-7, is GAGVSQSPSNKVTEKGKDVELRCDPISGHTALYWYRQSLGQGLEFLIYFQGNSAPDKSGLPSDRFSAERTGGSVSTLTIQRTQQEDSAVYLCASSSGTPSEQYFGPGTRLTVT.

This clone was observed a handful of times. The chain carries TRBV7-2 and TRBJ2-1; 9 bases are shared with TRBD2. The CDR3 totals 15 residues. Unmatched junction bases numbered 7, after V lost 5 bases and J lost 5 bases. The V gene's germline CDR1 is SGHTA and CDR2 FQGNSA. The CDR3 spells CASSPQTSGHNEQFF. CDR3 coding DNA: TGTGCCAGCAGCCCTCAGACTAGCGGCCACAATGAGCAGTTCTTC.

The chain carries TRBV7-2 and TRBJ1-3; 10 nucleotides agree with TRBD1. The germline V gene has CDR1 SGHTA and CDR2 FQGNSA. CDR3 length: 16 amino acids. Trimming cost V 3 bases and J 2 bases; bases outside gene matches: 4. The CDR3 sequence: CASSLAGTGAGNTIYF. In nucleotides, the CDR3 is TGTGCCAGCAGCTTGGCCGGGACAGGGGCTGGAAACACCATATATTTT.

The chain carries TRBV14 and TRBJ1-2; perhaps TRBD1 as D (6 bases). This CDR3 comprises 14 residues. V lost 5 bases and J lost 4, with 14 bases in between. In germline, CDR1 is SGHDN, CDR2 FVKESK. The CDR3, as DNA: TGTGCCAGCAGCGCTCTAGGGGGTAGCTATGGCTACACCTTC. As protein: CASSALGGSYGYTF.

The chain couples TRBV28 to TRBJ1-1; no reliable D call. There are 14 residues in the CDR3. CDR1 and CDR2 (germline): MDHEN, SYDVKM. V shed 5 bases and J shed 4 bases, with 14 bases lying between them. The CDR3 DNA follows: TGTGCCAGCAGTACCCTAGGAGCGGGCACTGAAGCTTTCTTT. Protein: CASSTLGAGTEAFF.

V and J are TRBV3-1 (or the pseudogene TRBV3-2) and TRBJ2-2; 13 bases line up with TRBD2. V gave up 4 bases and J gave up 2 bases; unmatched junction bases: 4. The CDR3 runs 17 residues. Germline lookup yields CDR1 LGHDT and CDR2 YNNKEL (reference sequence). The CDR3 sequence is CASSPTSGGQNTGELFF. Written as DNA, the CDR3 is TGTGCCAGCAGCCCGACTAGCGGGGGGCAAAACACCGGGGAGCTGTTTTTT.

The chain joins TRBV2 to TRBJ2-7, with TRBD1 matching over 7 bases. CDR3 length: 12 residues. V trimming: 9 bases; J trimming: 2 bases; junction bases outside the gene matches: 4. Germline V lookup: CDR1 SNHLY, CDR2 FYNNEI. The CDR3 sequence is CARRDSTYEQYV. The CDR3 DNA reads as TGTGCCAGAAGGGACAGCACCTACGAGCAGTACGTC.

J is TRBJ1-1 and V is TRBV27; the D gene is possibly TRBD1 (5 bases). The germline CDR1 and CDR2 sequences are MNHEY and SMNVEV (reference sequence). The V end was cut by 4 bases, the J end by 4 bases, with 16 bases between. CDR3 length equals 15 residues. The CDR3 region is CASSSTQGALTEAFF. CDR3 DNA sequence: TGTGCCAGCAGTTCCACGCAAGGGGCCCTCACTGAAGCTTTCTTT.

This clone was seen only a few times. J is TRBJ1-6 and V is TRBV6-5; TRBD1 might be the D (5 bases). This CDR3 region has 15 residues. Trimming removed 6 bases at V and 12 bases at J, with 21 bases between. Germline V CDR1 and CDR2: MNHEY, SVGAGI. CDR3 sequence: CASSPTWQGGKPLHF. CDR3 in DNA: TGTGCCAGCAGCCCAACCTGGCAGGGAGGTAAACCCCTCCACTTT.

J is TRBJ2-6 and V is TRBV3-1 (or the pseudogene TRBV3-2), with D possibly TRBD2 on 6 matching bases. The CDR3 runs to 17 residues. Between the trimmed V and J ends, which lost 0 bases and 2 bases, there was a span of 11 bases. Germline CDR1 and CDR2: LGHDT and YNNKEL (reference sequence). The CDR3 loop is CASSQDLTGAGANVLTF. The CDR3 bases are TGTGCCAGCAGCCAAGATCTGACGGGAGCTGGGGCCAACGTCCTGACTTTC.

The genes are TRBV27 and TRBJ1-6; 8 positions agree with TRBD1. Germline CDR1 and CDR2: MNHEY and SMNVEV (reference sequence). The J segment lost 0 bases and the V segment lost 5 bases, leaving 3 bases of the junction unmatched. This CDR3 has 16 residues. CDR3 coding DNA: TGTGCCAGCAGTCGACAGGGGAGCTCCTATAATTCACCCCTCCACTTT. Encoded protein: CASSRQGSSYNSPLHF.